The subject of this entry is one TCR beta chain. Its antigen is unknown. The germline CDR1 and CDR2 sequences are MDHEN and SYDVKM. V was clipped by 5 bases and J by 2 bases, with 12 bases between them. This CDR3 has 14 residues. This record comes from a study of T cell repertoires in cytomegalovirus infection. Across the study: CMV epitopes that were recently identified and HLA-C-restricted were used alongside well-studied HLA-B-restricted ones. Signatures in public TCR beta sequences pointed to both CMV infection and matching HLA type. General study findings and limits: HLA-C-restricted TCR beta clonotypes specific for CMV led the ex vivo response.

TCRdb re-called the reads with MiXCR, one entry per CDR3 protein. The repertoire consists of about 27,000 distinct CDR3 sequences, with roughly a fifth occurring once and the leading ten covering around 80%. V usage is TRBV28 and J usage is TRBJ2-5; D may be TRBD1 or TRBD2 (5 bases each). The source of this sequence is a human donor in good health (CMV status not recorded). Some clones in this sample may be carry-over from other donors' samples. Sequencing was performed on CD8+ T cells from cultured PBMCs, taken from culture after CMV antigen stimulation. The CDR3 spells CASSLSWGQETQYF. The CDR3 DNA sequence: TGTGCCAGCAGTCTGTCGTGGGGGCAAGAGACCCAGTACTTC.